This T cell receptor beta chain came from a study of CD8 T cells in ankylosing spondylitis. TCRdb redid the calling of the 5' RACE reads with MiXCR, one entry per CDR3 protein. The repertoire includes about 96,000 distinct CDR3 sequences, around 30% of them detected once, and roughly 59% sits in the top ten. The CDR3 has 15 residues. Trimming cost V 2 bases and J 8 bases, with 18 bases left between them. Germline V lookup: CDR1 MNHEY, CDR2 SVGAGI. Concerning this clonotype itself: Its antigen is undetermined.

General observations from the study: A TCR beta motif of under ten highly homologous variants appeared characteristic of ankylosing spondylitis blood. A number of the motif variants had already been described in reactive arthritis synovial fluid and blood. Clones linked with disease were CD8+ and fairly uncommon in the peripheral blood.

Sample: blood, either unsorted or a sorted T cell fraction (not recorded which). This sequence was found in a male donor with ankylosing spondylitis or in good health (not recorded which). V usage is TRBV6-5 and J usage is TRBJ1-1; D might be TRBD1 (5 bases). The CDR3 loop is CASSYISKGKREAFF. CDR3 coding DNA: TGTGCCAGCAGTTACATCTCTAAGGGGAAACGCGAAGCTTTCTTT.